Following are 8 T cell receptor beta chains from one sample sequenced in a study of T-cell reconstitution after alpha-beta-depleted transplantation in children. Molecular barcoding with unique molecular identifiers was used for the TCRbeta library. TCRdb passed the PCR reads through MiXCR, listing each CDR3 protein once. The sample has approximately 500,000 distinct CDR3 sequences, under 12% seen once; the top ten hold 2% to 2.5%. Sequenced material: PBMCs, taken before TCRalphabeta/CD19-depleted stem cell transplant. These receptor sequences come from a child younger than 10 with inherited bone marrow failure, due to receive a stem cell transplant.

Here the CDR3 reads CASSATGASYEQYF. In DNA, the CDR3 is TGTGCCAGCAGCGCCACAGGGGCGAGCTACGAGCAGTACTTC. The rearrangement joins TRBV9 to TRBJ2-7; 7 bases are shared with TRBD1. The trim removed 3 bases at V and 3 bases at J, leaving 6 bases unmatched. Germline loops: CDR1 SGDLS, CDR2 YYNGEE. The CDR3 has 14 amino acids.

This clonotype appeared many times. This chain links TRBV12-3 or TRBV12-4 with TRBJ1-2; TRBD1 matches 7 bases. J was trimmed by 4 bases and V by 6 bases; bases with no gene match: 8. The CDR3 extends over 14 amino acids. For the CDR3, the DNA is TGTGCCAGCAGATTCACGGGACAGACCTATGGCTACACCTTC. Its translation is CASRFTGQTYGYTF.

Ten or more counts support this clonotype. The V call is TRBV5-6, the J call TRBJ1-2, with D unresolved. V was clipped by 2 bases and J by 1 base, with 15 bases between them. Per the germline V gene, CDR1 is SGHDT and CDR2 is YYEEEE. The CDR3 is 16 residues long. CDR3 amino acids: CASSLTPGSLNYGYTF. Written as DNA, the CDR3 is TGTGCCAGCAGCTTAACCCCCGGGAGCCTTAACTATGGCTACACCTTC.

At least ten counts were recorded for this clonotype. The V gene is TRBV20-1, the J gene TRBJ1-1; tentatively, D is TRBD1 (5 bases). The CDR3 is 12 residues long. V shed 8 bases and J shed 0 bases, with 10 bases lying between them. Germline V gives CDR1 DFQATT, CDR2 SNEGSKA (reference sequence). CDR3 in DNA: TGCAGTTTAGTCAGGGTGAACACTGAAGCTTTCTTT. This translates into CSLVRVNTEAFF.

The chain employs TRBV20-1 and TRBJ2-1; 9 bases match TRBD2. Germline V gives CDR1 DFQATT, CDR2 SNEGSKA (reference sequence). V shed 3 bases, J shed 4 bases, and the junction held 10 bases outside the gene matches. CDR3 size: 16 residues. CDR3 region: CSARSQDSGSYNEQFF. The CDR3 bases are TGCAGTGCTAGGTCTCAGGATAGCGGGAGTTACAATGAGCAGTTCTTC.

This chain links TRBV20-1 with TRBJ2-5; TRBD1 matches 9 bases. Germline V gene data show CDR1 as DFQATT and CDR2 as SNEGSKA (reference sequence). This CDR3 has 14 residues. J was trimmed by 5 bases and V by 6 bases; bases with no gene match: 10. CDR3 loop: CSASIPGQGETQYF. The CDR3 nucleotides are TGCAGTGCCAGTATTCCGGGACAGGGCGAGACCCAGTACTTC.

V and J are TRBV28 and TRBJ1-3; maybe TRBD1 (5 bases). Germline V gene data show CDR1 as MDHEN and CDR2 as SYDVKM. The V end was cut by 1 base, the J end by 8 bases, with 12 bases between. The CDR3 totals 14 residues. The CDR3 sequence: CASSLLTKTDTIYF. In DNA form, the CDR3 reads TGTGCCAGCAGTTTATTGACCAAGACAGACACCATATATTTT. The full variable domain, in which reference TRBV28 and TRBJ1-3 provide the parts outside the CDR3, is DVKVTQSSRYLVKRTGEKVFLECVQDMDHENMFWYRQDPGLGLRLIYFSYDVKMKEKGDIPEGYSVSREKKERFSLILESASTNQTSMYLCASSLLTKTDTIYFGEGSWLTVV.

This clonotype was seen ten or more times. The CDR3 region is CASSAITSGRGETQYF. The CDR3 coding sequence is TGTGCCAGCAGCGCTATTACTAGCGGGAGAGGGGAGACCCAGTACTTC. This chain uses TRBV9 with TRBJ2-5; 11 bases match TRBD2. The germline CDR1 and CDR2 sequences are SGDLS and YYNGEE. The CDR3 loop spans 16 amino acids. With V trimmed by 3 bases and J by 5 bases, 9 bases remained unmatched.